These T cell receptor beta chains were read from a single sample in a study of T cell repertoires in cytomegalovirus infection. TCRdb redid the calling of the reads with MiXCR, one entry per CDR3 protein. The sample holds about 140,000 distinct CDR3 sequences, about 6.3% seen once. The specimen sequenced was PBMCs. The source of these receptors is a human donor in good health (CMV status not recorded). Some clones in this sample may be carry-over from other donors' samples. The CDR3 runs from the conserved cysteine through the conserved F or W. The order of the fields is V gene, J gene, clone size, D gene, CDR3 protein, CDR3 DNA. D genes are given only for firm matches. Expanded clones are given a class, and other clones once, few, many or no size at all.

>TRBV7-2|TRBJ2-1|medium-sized|-
CASSFSQGNEQFF
TGTGCCAGCAGCTTTTCCCAGGGGAATGAGCAGTTCTTC
>TRBV2|TRBJ1-1|many|-
CASSDDSQRAFF
TGTGCCAGCAGTGACGACAGCCAGAGAGCTTTCTTT
>TRBV10-3|TRBJ1-5|few|-
CAISESREGNQPQHF
TGTGCCATCAGTGAATCTAGGGAAGGTAATCAGCCCCAGCATTTT
>TRBV29-1|TRBJ2-5|many|-
CSVGQTRGETQYF
TGCAGCGTCGGACAGACCAGAGGGGAGACCCAGTACTTC
>TRBV28|TRBJ2-4|-|-
CASSPGGQLAKNIQYF
TGTGCCAGCAGTCCGGGGGGACAGCTAGCCAAAAACATTCAGTACTTC
>TRBV10-3|TRBJ1-2|many|-
CAISQDQNTGGYTF
TGTGCCATCAGCCAGGACCAAAACACGGGCGGCTACACCTTC
>TRBV13|TRBJ1-6|few|TRBD1
CASSSGTGYNSPLHF
TGTGCCAGCAGCTCCGGGACAGGCTATAATTCACCCCTCCACTTT
>TRBV15|TRBJ1-1|many|TRBD1
CATSRSTGWENTEAFF
TGTGCCACCAGCAGGTCGACAGGGTGGGAGAACACTGAAGCTTTCTTT
>TRBV7-2|TRBJ2-1|many|TRBD2
CASKTNPGGVTYNEQFF
TGTGCCAGCAAAACCAACCCCGGGGGGGTGACTTACAATGAGCAGTTCTTC
>TRBV7-8|TRBJ2-1|many|-
CASSRTQGSSYNEQFF
TGTGCCAGCAGCCGAACTCAGGGGAGCTCCTACAATGAGCAGTTCTTC
>TRBV20-1|TRBJ1-1|once|-
CSAGGGGVKAFF
TGCAGTGCTGGCGGGGGAGGGGTAAAAGCTTTCTTT
>TRBV12-3/TRBV12-4|TRBJ1-3|many|TRBD1
CASSFTGALLNTIYF
TGTGCCAGCAGTTTCACAGGGGCGCTGCTGAACACCATATATTTT
>TRBV7-3|TRBJ2-1|many|-
CASSPQGLITNEQFF
TGTGCCAGCAGCCCTCAAGGACTAATCACCAATGAGCAGTTCTTC
>TRBV5-1|TRBJ2-1|few|TRBD2
CASSMGPGGNEQFF
TGCGCCAGCAGCATGGGGCCGGGGGGCAATGAGCAGTTCTTC
>TRBV7-9|TRBJ2-2|many|-
CASRLPDKLGDTGELFF
TGTGCCAGCAGACTCCCCGACAAGCTGGGGGACACCGGGGAGCTGTTTTTT
>TRBV11-3|TRBJ2-7|many|-
CASSAGHSTYEQYF
TGTGCCAGCAGCGCTGGGCACAGTACCTACGAGCAGTACTTC
>TRBV7-2|TRBJ2-7|few|TRBD2
CASSLGLAGAEQYF
TGTGCCAGCAGCTTAGGACTAGCGGGGGCCGAGCAGTACTTC
>TRBV12-3/TRBV12-4|TRBJ2-5|-|-
CASSSTTVGTQYF
TGTGCCAGCAGTTCTACCACCGTGGGGACCCAGTACTTC
>TRBV27|TRBJ2-5|many|-
CASPTGRVYVEETQYF
TGTGCCAGCCCCACAGGGCGCGTGTACGTAGAAGAGACCCAGTACTTC
>TRBV7-3|TRBJ2-2|many|-
CASSWRRGAGELFF
TGTGCCAGCAGCTGGCGAAGGGGGGCCGGGGAGCTGTTTTTT
>TRBV3-1|TRBJ1-1|-|-
CASSQGRTENTEAFF
TGTGCCAGCAGCCAAGGTCGGACGGAAAACACTGAAGCTTTCTTT
>TRBV7-2|TRBJ2-1|many|-
CASSLAVGNEQFF
TGTGCCAGCAGCTTAGCGGTGGGCAATGAGCAGTTCTTC
>TRBV5-5|TRBJ1-2|-|TRBD1
CASSVGQGASGYTF
TGTGCCAGCAGCGTAGGACAGGGGGCTTCAGGCTACACCTTC